These T cell receptor beta chains were read from a single sample in a study of blood T cell repertoires in COVID-19. Measured with immunoSEQ multiplex PCR; TCRdb has only the in-frame clones, and not every one. The sample consists of 450,000 to 500,000 clones, roughly 85% of them appearing once. Material: peripheral blood. These receptors were collected from a human donor in a cohort sampled during active COVID-19. Both conserved end residues are part of each CDR3. The D gene is left open where the match is weak. Clone size is stated in some rows and not others, as once, few, many or a class when expanded.

>TRBV9|TRBJ1-2|-|many
CASSALGLVPYGYTF
TGTGCCAGCAGCGCCCTTGGGCTCGTACCCTATGGCTACACCTTC
>TRBV3-1/TRBV3-2|TRBJ2-7|-|-
CASSQVTGPSYEQYF
TGTGCCAGCAGCCAAGTTACAGGACCCTCCTACGAGCAGTACTTC
>TRBV29-1|TRBJ2-3|TRBD2|-
CSVPGLAGRVGTQYF
TGCAGCGTTCCGGGACTAGCGGGCCGGGTGGGTACGCAGTATTTT
>TRBV6-5|TRBJ1-5|-|-
CASTGPGGNQPQHF
TGTGCCAGCACCGGGCCGGGAGGCAATCAGCCCCAGCATTTT
>TRBV11-2|TRBJ2-1|TRBD2|-
CASSSYSGYYNEQFF
TGTGCCAGCAGCAGCTATAGCGGGTATTACAATGAGCAGTTCTTC
>TRBV6-2/TRBV6-3|TRBJ1-3|TRBD1|-
CASSQRQGATGNTIYF
TGTGCCAGCAGTCAACGACAGGGGGCAACTGGAAACACCATATATTTT
>TRBV2|TRBJ2-7|TRBD1|once
CASRDTGGRDEQYF
TGTGCCAGCAGGGATACAGGGGGACGCGACGAGCAGTACTTC
>TRBV30|TRBJ2-5|TRBD1|-
CAWKLRQGAFETQYF
TGTGCCTGGAAACTACGACAGGGGGCGTTTGAGACCCAGTACTTC
>TRBV5-1|TRBJ2-2|TRBD2|-
CASSLAGTSGMTGLGELFF
TGCGCCAGCAGCTTGGCCGGGACTAGCGGGATGACTGGACTCGGGGAGCTGTTTTTT
>TRBV11-2|TRBJ2-5|TRBD2|-
CASSFGLAGAETQYF
TGTGCCAGCAGCTTCGGGCTAGCGGGAGCAGAGACCCAGTACTTC
>TRBV14|TRBJ2-1|-|-
CASSQGPSSYNEQFF
TGTGCCAGCAGCCAGGGGCCCAGCTCCTACAATGAGCAGTTCTTC
>TRBV19|TRBJ2-3|TRBD2|-
CASSSRLAGVKDTQYF
TGTGCCAGTAGTTCCCGTCTAGCGGGAGTTAAAGATACGCAGTATTTT
>TRBV4-1|TRBJ2-1|TRBD2|-
CASSHGRTSVHEQFF
TGCGCCAGCAGCCACGGCCGGACTAGCGTCCATGAGCAGTTCTTC
>TRBV7-9|TRBJ2-2|-|-
CASLNGGLRELFF
TGTGCCAGCCTCAACGGGGGGCTGCGGGAGCTGTTTTTT
>TRBV2|TRBJ1-2|TRBD1|-
CASRDGTGNTF
TGTGCCAGCAGAGACGGGACAGGGAACACCTTC
>TRBV6-6|TRBJ1-1|-|once
CASGDGVNTEAFF
TGTGCCAGCGGAGACGGGGTGAACACTGAAGCTTTCTTT
>TRBV30|TRBJ1-4|-|-
CAWKPRGGKLFF
TGTGCCTGGAAGCCCAGGGGCGGAAAACTGTTTTTT
>TRBV15|TRBJ2-3|TRBD2|-
CATSTSLTSGSTDTQYF
TGTGCCACCAGCACGTCGTTGACTAGCGGTAGCACAGATACGCAGTATTTT
>TRBV10-2|TRBJ2-1|TRBD2|-
CASSDASGGGVWNEQFF
TGCGCCAGCAGTGACGCTAGCGGGGGAGGGGTTTGGAATGAGCAGTTCTTC
>TRBV9|TRBJ2-7|TRBD2|-
CASSARGTSGSGEQYF
TGTGCCAGCAGCGCCCGAGGGACTAGCGGGAGTGGCGAGCAGTACTTC
>TRBV7-9|TRBJ1-5|-|-
CASSPSNQPQHF
TGTGCCAGCAGCCCATCCAATCAGCCCCAGCATTTT
>TRBV10-2|TRBJ1-1|-|-
CASSEQGMNTEAFF
TGCGCCAGCAGTGAGCAGGGAATGAACACTGAAGCTTTCTTT
>TRBV5-1|TRBJ1-5|-|few
CASSLDPEQPQHF
TGCGCCAGCAGCTTGGACCCAGAACAGCCCCAGCATTTT
>TRBV28|TRBJ2-3|-|-
CASSFLLTDTQYF
TGTGCCAGCAGTTTTCTCCTCACAGATACGCAGTATTTT
>TRBV5-1|TRBJ1-1|-|-
CASSPDNGRGNTEAFF
TGCGCCAGCAGCCCGGACAATGGGAGGGGGAACACTGAAGCTTTCTTT
>TRBV6-5|TRBJ1-2|-|-
CASYPAGATNYGYTF
TGTGCCAGCTACCCCGCAGGGGCGACGAACTATGGCTACACCTTC
>TRBV7-6|TRBJ2-5|TRBD1|once
CASSLAPGQGIQETQYF
TGTGCCAGCAGCTTAGCCCCGGGACAGGGAATCCAAGAGACCCAGTACTTC
>TRBV19|TRBJ2-5|-|-
CASSISGETQYF
TGTGCCAGTAGTATATCCGGGGAGACCCAGTACTTC
>TRBV18|TRBJ2-3|TRBD1|-
CASSQGTGYATQYF
TGTGCCAGCTCACAGGGGACAGGGTACGCTACGCAGTATTTT
>TRBV19|TRBJ1-4|-|-
CASSGRKGGRNEKLFF
TGTGCCAGTAGTGGCCGGAAGGGCGGGCGGAATGAAAAACTGTTTTTT
>TRBV14|TRBJ2-6|-|-
CASSQDRGQVVSGANVLTF
TGTGCCAGCAGCCAAGATCGTGGGCAGGTTGTTTCTGGGGCCAACGTCCTGACTTTC
>TRBV19|TRBJ2-1|TRBD1|-
CASIGGADRYRDEQFF
TGTGCCAGTATTGGAGGAGCGGACAGGTACCGCGATGAGCAGTTCTTC
>TRBV14|TRBJ1-1|TRBD1|-
CASSKLGQGRTEAFF
TGTGCCAGCAGCAAGCTGGGACAGGGGAGGACTGAAGCTTTCTTT
>TRBV7-8|TRBJ1-5|-|-
CASSLVRAASGDQPQHF
TGTGCCAGCAGCTTAGTGCGGGCGGCCAGCGGCGATCAGCCCCAGCATTTT
>TRBV21-1|TRBJ2-4|-|once
CASSKRGQGAKNIQYF
TGTGCCAGCAGCAAACGGGGACAGGGGGCCAAAAACATTCAGTACTTC
>TRBV6-5|TRBJ2-2|TRBD2|few
CASSFLGLNTGELFF
TGTGCCAGCAGCTTCCTGGGACTAAACACCGGGGAGCTGTTTTTT
>TRBV12-3/TRBV12-4|TRBJ1-5|-|-
CASSLEQDQPQHF
TGTGCCAGCAGTTTAGAACAGGATCAGCCCCAGCATTTT
>TRBV4-2|TRBJ1-5|-|many
CASSQDLRGDQPQHF
TGTGCCAGCAGCCAAGATTTACGGGGGGATCAGCCCCAGCATTTT
>TRBV11-3|TRBJ2-4|TRBD2|-
CASSREGGNIQYF
TGTGCCAGCAGTCGGGAGGGTGGGAACATTCAGTACTTC
>TRBV21-1|TRBJ2-2|-|-
CASRWRQNTGELFF
TGTGCCAGCAGATGGAGGCAGAACACCGGGGAGCTGTTTTTT
>TRBV24-1|TRBJ2-5|TRBD2|-
CATSSGGRPGETQYF
TGTGCCACCAGTTCGGGCGGGAGGCCAGGGGAGACCCAGTACTTC
>TRBV19|TRBJ2-1|TRBD1|-
CASRRDRGGYEQFF
TGTGCCAGTCGCCGGGACAGGGGGGGCTATGAGCAGTTCTTC
>TRBV25-1|TRBJ1-6|TRBD1|-
CASRQTGHNSPLHF
TGTGCCAGCAGGCAGACAGGGCATAATTCACCCCTCCACTTT
>TRBV3-1/TRBV3-2|TRBJ1-2|-|once
CASSQGGGYGYTF
TGTGCCAGCAGCCAAGGCGGGGGCTATGGCTACACCTTC
>TRBV7-9|TRBJ2-1|TRBD2|once
CASSLPAGDYSYNEQFF
TGTGCCAGCAGCTTACCAGCGGGAGACTATTCCTACAATGAGCAGTTCTTC
>TRBV7-6|TRBJ2-3|TRBD2|-
CASSFVAGESTDTQYF
TGTGCCAGCAGTTTTGTGGCGGGAGAGAGCACAGATACGCAGTATTTT
>TRBV14|TRBJ1-1|-|-
CASSQFYYSNTEAFF
TGTGCCAGCAGCCAATTTTATTACAGTAACACTGAAGCTTTCTTT
>TRBV5-4|TRBJ2-1|TRBD2|-
CASSLELAGTEQFF
TGTGCCAGCAGCTTGGAACTAGCGGGCACTGAGCAGTTCTTC
>TRBV19|TRBJ2-1|-|-
CASSVTRGNEQFF
TGTGCCAGTAGTGTCACCCGGGGTAATGAGCAGTTCTTC
>TRBV3-1/TRBV3-2|TRBJ1-2|TRBD1|-
CASSPAGTGVGGYTF
TGTGCCAGCAGCCCGGCGGGGACAGGGGTAGGCGGCTACACCTTC
>TRBV5-4|TRBJ2-7|-|-
CASSLGSISSYEQYF
TGTGCCAGCAGCCTGGGGTCCATCAGCTCCTACGAGCAGTACTTC
>TRBV10-3|TRBJ2-3|-|-
CAISARQEGGSTDTQYF
TGTGCCATCAGTGCGCGCCAGGAGGGCGGTAGCACAGATACGCAGTATTTT
>TRBV2|TRBJ2-2|TRBD2|-
CASRTGTINTGELFF
TGTGCCAGCAGGACCGGGACTATTAACACCGGGGAGCTGTTTTTT